This T cell receptor (beta chain) was identified during a study of T cells in Graves' hyperthyroidism and ophthalmopathy. Whole-study findings and limits: A median about 6.5 months before onset, the model predicted ophthalmopathy.

Amplified TCR beta CDR3 regions came from RNA transcripts. HTBI primers were the set used in a first-round RT-PCR of the TCR CDR3. A single record per CDR3 protein comes from TCRdb applying MiXCR to the multiplex PCR reads. In the table there are about 640,000 distinct CDR3 sequences, less than 25% of which are singletons. The sample holds many counts of this clonotype. The target antigen is unknown. The ends lost 0 bases at V and 3 bases at J; junction bases unmatched: 15. This CDR3 spans 18 amino acids. Germline V gene data show CDR1 as DFQATT and CDR2 as SNEGSKA (reference sequence). Exclusion of a patient resulted from uncontrolled infection, other autoimmune disease, pregnancy or lactation. The diagnostic basis comprised clinical symptoms, serum thyroxine and TRAb, thyroid ultrasound and orbital computed tomography. The authors obtained PBMCs from 10 ml of fresh peripheral blood.

Sequencing input: blood. The chain links TRBV20-1 to TRBJ2-3, with 7 bases identical to TRBD2. The clonotype was recovered from a young man with Graves' ophthalmopathy. The CDR3 protein is CSAREATSRRYGTDTQYF. In DNA form, the CDR3 reads TGCAGTGCTAGAGAGGCGACTAGCCGGAGGTACGGAACAGATACGCAGTATTTT.